The count of the clone carrying this T cell receptor (beta chain) is one. The target antigen is unknown. The data originate from a study of Tregs in tolerant kidney transplant recipients. General study findings and limits: Donor-specific Treg expansion exceeded global Treg expansion in tolerant patients, suggesting antigen drive. Activated donor B cell expansion appeared to reveal the most relevant donor-specific TCRbeta repertoire. Changing PCR primers prevented nucleotide comparison between some patients' samples.

Produced via immunoSEQ multiplex PCR; TCRdb's table is partial and in-frame only. Of tens of thousands of clones listed, under 98% are singletons. Germline V gene sequence: CDR1 SGHRS, CDR2 YFSETQ. With 4 bases clipped from V and 6 bases from J, the junction kept 4 bases outside the gene matches. The length of the CDR3 is 14 residues. The chain uses TRBV5-1 and TRBJ2-4, with 10 bases matching TRBD2. This TCR derives from a human donor who received a combined kidney and bone marrow transplant. Sequencing was performed on Tregs from blood, taken before the transplant. CDR3 sequence (DNA): TGCGCCAGCAGCCCGCGACTAGCGGGAAACATTCAGTACTTC. Residues: CASSPRLAGNIQYF.